This is a list of T cell receptor beta chains from one sample in a study of beta chain features in type 1 diabetes. The repertoire was sequenced with immunoSEQ multiplex PCR; TCRdb's copy has only in-frame clones and lacks some. The data show about 230,000 clones, with roughly 9.6% seen just once and 0.034% held by the top ten. Sequencing was carried out using naive CD4+ T cells from blood. All receptors come from a woman between 18 and 30 years old in good health. The CDR3 runs from the conserved cysteine through the conserved F or W. Each record gives: clone size, D gene, J gene, CDR3 length, V gene, CDR3 protein, CDR3 DNA. D genes are given only for firm matches. Size is stated for part of the rows, as once, few or many counts, or as a class when the clone is expanded.

few,NA,TRBJ2-2,13,TRBV5-1,CASSLDRTGELFF,TGCGCCAGCAGCCTGGATCGCACCGGGGAGCTGTTTTTT
NA,TRBD2,TRBJ2-3,15,TRBV18,CASSPFVAGTDTQYF,TGTGCCAGCTCACCCTTCGTAGCGGGGACAGATACGCAGTATTTT
NA,TRBD1,TRBJ1-4,15,TRBV28,CASSFFGTGDEKLFF,TGTGCCAGCAGTTTTTTTGGGACAGGGGATGAAAAACTGTTTTTT
few,TRBD1,TRBJ2-5,14,TRBV5-4,CASSGQGGEETQYF,TGTGCCAGCAGCGGACAGGGGGGGGAAGAGACCCAGTACTTC
many,TRBD2,TRBJ2-3,15,TRBV2,CASSPLAGLGDTQYF,TGTGCCAGCAGTCCACTAGCGGGACTAGGGGATACGCAGTATTTT
few,NA,TRBJ1-5,14,TRBV30,CAWNQRGGLEPQHF,TGTGCCTGGAATCAACGGGGAGGCCTGGAGCCCCAGCATTTT
few,TRBD1,TRBJ1-5,16,TRBV27,CASSPLRTGSNQPQHF,TGTGCCAGCAGTCCGCTCAGGACAGGGAGCAATCAGCCCCAGCATTTT
few,NA,TRBJ2-7,15,TRBV5-1,CASSLAEGLTYEQYF,TGCGCCAGCAGCTTGGCCGAAGGACTTACCTACGAGCAGTACTTC
few,TRBD1,TRBJ2-3,14,TRBV2,CASSVGQVTDTQYF,TGTGCCAGCAGTGTGGGACAGGTCACAGATACGCAGTATTTT
NA,NA,TRBJ2-5,13,TRBV7-2,CASSLVEEETQYF,TGTGCCAGCAGCTTAGTTGAGGAAGAGACCCAGTACTTC
NA,NA,TRBJ2-7,13,TRBV5-1,CASSLGSGFEQYF,TGCGCCAGCAGCTTGGGATCAGGGTTCGAGCAGTACTTC
many,NA,TRBJ2-1,11,TRBV23-1,CATLRGNEQFF,TGCGCCACTCTTAGGGGGAATGAGCAGTTCTTC
few,TRBD2,TRBJ2-1,15,TRBV13,CASSGRLAGDNEQFF,TGTGCCAGCAGCGGACGACTAGCGGGTGACAATGAGCAGTTCTTC
few,NA,TRBJ2-7,14,TRBV5-1,CASSLDRANYEQYF,TGCGCCAGCAGCTTGGACAGGGCGAACTACGAGCAGTACTTC
NA,NA,TRBJ1-4,12,TRBV6-1,CASAEGNEKLFF,TGTGCCAGCGCAGAGGGAAATGAAAAACTGTTTTTT
NA,TRBD1,TRBJ1-1,15,TRBV2,CASSPRTGGNTEAFF,TGTGCCAGCAGTCCTAGGACAGGAGGGAACACTGAAGCTTTCTTT
few,NA,TRBJ2-7,13,TRBV30,CAWSVQGVYEQYF,TGTGCCTGGAGTGTACAGGGCGTGTACGAGCAGTACTTC
NA,NA,TRBJ2-2,15,TRBV25-1,CASLELGAGTGELFF,TGTGCCAGCCTTGAGCTGGGGGCAGGTACCGGGGAGCTGTTTTTT
NA,TRBD1,TRBJ2-7,14,TRBV6-5,CASRRQGMIYEQYF,TGTGCCAGCAGAAGACAGGGGATGATCTACGAGCAGTACTTC
NA,TRBD1,TRBJ2-7,16,TRBV18,CASSPQLRQGHEEQYF,TGTGCCAGCTCACCACAGTTAAGACAGGGGCATGAAGAGCAGTACTTC
few,TRBD1,TRBJ2-1,16,TRBV5-6,CASSLVGQGPGNEQFF,TGTGCCAGCAGCTTGGTGGGACAGGGACCGGGCAATGAGCAGTTCTTC
NA,TRBD1,TRBJ1-2,15,TRBV7-2,CASSFPGTGNYGYTF,TGTGCCAGCAGCTTTCCCGGGACAGGGAACTATGGCTACACCTTC
NA,NA,TRBJ1-1,13,TRBV29-1,CSVDWGRNTEAFF,TGCAGCGTTGATTGGGGCCGGAACACTGAAGCTTTCTTT